This TCR beta chain was recovered during a study of cytomegalovirus exposure and HLA in healthy donors. Turning to the study itself: The 500 to 850 first-cohort repertoires and the 95 to 150 validation repertoires shared the same platform, a later analysis reported. Study-level results: About 150 TCR beta chains were listed as cytomegalovirus-associated. High specificity and sensitivity for cytomegalovirus status were reported for the classifier.

TCRdb keeps only in-frame clones here, not all; method: immunoSEQ multiplex PCR. The data contain approximately 54,000 clones, about 92% of them seen just once; the ten biggest clones take up 8.4%. In the case of this clone: Its antigen is currently unknown.

CDR1 and CDR2 (germline): SGHDT, YYEEEE. CDR3 size: 11 residues. The V end was cut by 5 bases, the J end by 3 bases, with 5 bases between. The chain joins TRBV5-6 to TRBJ2-5; D is undetermined. The receptor's source is a woman younger than 35 in good health and CMV-seropositive. Sequencing input: PBMCs. For the CDR3, the DNA is TGTGCCAGCAGGTACAAAGAGACCCAGTACTTC. The encoded protein is CASRYKETQYF.